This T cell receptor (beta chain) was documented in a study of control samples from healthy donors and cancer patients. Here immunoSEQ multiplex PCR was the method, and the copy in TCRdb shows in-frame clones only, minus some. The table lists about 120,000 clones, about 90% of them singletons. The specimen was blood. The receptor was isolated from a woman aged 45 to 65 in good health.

The CDR3 reads CASSKKDRGLDSFFLNTEAFF. The CDR3, as DNA: TGTGCCAGCAGCAAAAAAGACAGGGGGCTTGATTCTTTTTTCCTAAACACTGAAGCTTTCTTT. This rearrangement joins TRBV21-1 to TRBJ1-1; TRBD1 was called by the table and not checked on the DNA. TRBV21-1 is an annotated pseudogene. The CDR3 runs 21 residues.